The clone carrying this T cell receptor (beta chain) was recorded a few times. This entry belongs to a study of molecular identifiers for immune sequencing clone quantification. Previously published methods and listed TCR primers were used for the bulk TCR libraries. In TCRdb, the PCR reads were re-called with MiXCR into one record per CDR3 protein. This sample has 90,000 or so distinct CDR3 sequences; around 20% occur once, and the top ten carry roughly 1%. The germline V gene has CDR1 SGDLS and CDR2 YYNGEE. Trimming removed 0 bases from V and 5 bases from J, with 13 bases in between. CDR3 length: 15 amino acids.

This clonotype was sampled from a human donor in good health. Some libraries in this study had Jurkat cell RNA spiked in. The material sequenced was naive CD8+ T cells from blood, with Jurkat cell RNA spiked in. Subset defined: FACS-sorted CD8+CD4-CCR7+CD45RA+ naive T cells. The rearrangement joins TRBV9 to TRBJ2-3; D is uncertain. The CDR3 is CASSVDGAEQDTQYF. CDR3 nucleotide sequence: TGTGCCAGCAGCGTAGACGGTGCCGAACAAGATACGCAGTATTTT.